The 17 T cell receptor beta chains below were found in one sample sequenced in a study of T cells expressing NK-cell markers. TCRdb re-called the 5' RACE reads; every CDR3 protein appears as one record, without DNA. This specimen shows 150,000 to 180,000 distinct CDR3 sequences; the ten leading clones hold around a third. Sequencing used blood T cells: a sorted CD56 or NKG2C T cell subset, CD4+ or CD8+ T cells, or bulk PBMC T cells (not recorded which). These receptors all stem from a woman in her forties or fifties in good health.

The chain carries TRBV7-2 and TRBJ2-1; the D call of TRBD2 rests on TCRdb alone, since no DNA is present to check it. The germline CDR1 and CDR2 sequences are SGHTA and FQGNSA. The CDR3 totals 15 residues. The CDR3 region is CASSLVPSGSNEQFF.

The chain combines TRBV20-1 with TRBJ2-3. Germline V lookup: CDR1 DFQATT, CDR2 SNEGSKA (reference sequence). This CDR3 is built from 13 residues. CDR3 sequence: CSASRWVTDTQYF.

The V and J genes are TRBV19 and TRBJ2-3; TCRdb indicates TRBD1, and absent DNA this call remains unverified. Germline CDR1 LNHDA, CDR2 SQIVND (reference sequence). This CDR3 has 16 amino acids. The CDR3 is CASSIFGAGGTDTQYF.

V and J are TRBV5-8 and TRBJ2-1. The CDR3 contains 15 residues. CDR1 SGHTS and CDR2 YDEGEE come from the germline V gene. The CDR3 sequence is CASSLIGEVANEQFF.

The rearrangement links TRBV6-6 to TRBJ2-3; TCRdb's assignment of TRBD2 cannot be checked, as there is no DNA. The CDR3 has 15 amino acids. From germline, CDR1 is MNHNY and CDR2 SVGAGI (reference sequence). The CDR3 here is CASSLGGVLTDTQYF.

This chain joins TRBV12-3 or TRBV12-4 and TRBJ1-2. The CDR3 contains 13 residues. CDR3 protein: CASAGGMVYGYTF.

The chain joins TRBV4-2 to TRBJ2-7; TCRdb gives TRBD2 as the D gene, but with no DNA this cannot be confirmed. From germline, CDR1 is LGHNA and CDR2 YNFKEQ. CDR3 size: 13 residues. CDR3 residues: CASSQVEGSEQYF.

V usage is TRBV24-1 and J usage is TRBJ1-5; without DNA, the TCRdb call of TRBD1 cannot be checked. The CDR3 extends over 14 amino acids. The germline V gene has CDR1 KGHDR and CDR2 SFDVKD. This CDR3 reads CATSGNGARQPQHF.

The chain couples TRBV7-9 to TRBJ2-1; TCRdb gives TRBD2 as the D gene, but with no DNA this cannot be confirmed. CDR3 length equals 15 residues. The germline V gene encodes CDR1 SEHNR and CDR2 FQNEAQ (reference sequence). CDR3 amino acids: CASSPRTSGRAEQFF.

The genes are TRBV25-1 and TRBJ2-5. There are 11 residues in the CDR3. The V gene's germline CDR1 is MGHDK and CDR2 SYGVNS. This chain's CDR3 is CASNIGETQYF. Looking up the rest from reference TRBV25-1 and TRBJ2-5 gives the full variable domain: EADIYQTPRYLVIGTGKKITLECSQTMGHDKMYWYQQDPGMELHLIHYSYGVNSTEKGDLSSESTVSRIRTEHFPLTLESARPSHTSQYLCASNIGETQYFGPGTRLLVL.

This chain links TRBV13 with TRBJ2-1; the TCRdb call, TRBD1, lacks DNA for checking. The CDR3 runs to 19 residues. Germline-derived CDR1 and CDR2 are PRHDT and FYEKMQ (reference sequence). Here the CDR3 reads CASSLPGGTYPINYNEQFF.

The rearrangement joins TRBV7-8 to TRBJ2-3. Germline CDR1 reads SGHVS; CDR2 reads FQNEAQ. The CDR3 is 16 amino acids. The chain's CDR3 is CASSLGLARAADTQYF.

V usage is TRBV20-1 and J usage is TRBJ1-2; TCRdb's D gene call, TRBD1, goes unchecked for lack of DNA. This CDR3 has 14 amino acids. Germline V gives CDR1 DFQATT, CDR2 SNEGSKA (reference sequence). CDR3 in amino acids: CSARDLRTRDGYTF.

This chain links TRBV27 with TRBJ2-7; no DNA is available, so the TRBD1 call from TCRdb remains unchecked. The germline V gene has CDR1 MNHEY and CDR2 SMNVEV (reference sequence). The CDR3 has 16 residues. The CDR3 here is CASSGPLSGTSYEQYF.

This sequence joins TRBV3-1 and TRBJ2-7; the TCRdb D gene call, TRBD1, has no DNA to confirm it. The CDR3 extends over 16 amino acids. Germline CDR1 reads LGHDT; CDR2 reads YNNKEL (reference sequence). Here the CDR3 reads CASSPQGATHSYEQYF.

The J gene is TRBJ2-3, the V gene TRBV12-3 or TRBV12-4; TCRdb gives TRBD1 as the D gene, but with no DNA this cannot be confirmed. CDR3 length: 15 residues. The CDR3 sequence is CASSVTGSDTDTQYF.

The genes are TRBV7-9 and TRBJ2-1. CDR1 and CDR2 (germline): SEHNR, FQNEAQ (reference sequence). The CDR3 has 15 amino acids. The CDR3 loop is CASSDSRLAYNEQFF.